This T cell receptor beta chain was sequenced for a study of T-cell memory formation after mild COVID-19. Study-wide background: Largely donor-specific TCR clusters were found. Study conclusions and caveats: The pre-infection memory compartment contained some responding clones, suggesting cross-reactive memory joined. Nothing confirmed that second-wave clones peaking on day 37 were specific for SARS-CoV-2.

The CDR3 is made up of 17 amino acids. The V and J ends lost 1 base and 1 base respectively, with 14 bases between them. Germline CDR1 is MNHNS and CDR2 is SASEGT. Employing constant-segment primers, 5'RACE generated TCR alpha and TCR beta cDNA libraries bearing sample barcodes and UMIs. TCRdb called the 5' RACE reads again in MiXCR, with one record for every CDR3 protein. The table has about 150,000 distinct CDR3 sequences, around 27% seen once. To note about this clonotype: Its antigen is currently unknown.

The TCR was taken from an adult woman who had mild COVID-19 (a few samples of this study predate the infection). Cell type and time point are not known. Sample: PBMCs or a T cell subset sorted from them (not recorded which). This sequence joins TRBV6-1 and TRBJ1-5; unclear D gene. CDR3 amino acids: CASSEGWGIWSNQPQHF. The CDR3 region has the DNA TGTGCCAGCAGTGAAGGATGGGGAATCTGGAGCAATCAGCCCCAGCATTTT.